This T cell receptor beta chain appears in the sequencing data of a study of blood T cell repertoires in COVID-19. Method: immunoSEQ multiplex PCR; TCRdb's copy keeps in-frame clones and lacks some. This sample carries tens of thousands of clones, around 87% of them seen once, and the ten largest clones take approximately 30%. Germline CDR1 reads SQVTM; CDR2 reads ANQGSEA. Trimming took 2 bases from V and 5 from J, leaving 9 bases between them. The CDR3 is made up of 12 amino acids. This clone turned up a few times. The clonotype was recovered from a woman of 80 years or more with active or convalescent COVID-19. Sequencing was done on a sample of peripheral blood. This chain connects TRBV29-1 to TRBJ1-1; D might be TRBD1 (5 bases). The CDR3 DNA is TGCAGCGTTGAAAAGGCAGGGACTGAAGCTTTCTTT. Its protein product is CSVEKAGTEAFF. The full variable domain, its missing parts supplied by reference TRBV29-1 and TRBJ1-1, is SAVISQKPSRDICQRGTSLTIQCQVDSQVTMMFWYRQQPGQSLTLIATANQGSEATYESGFVIDKFPISRPNLTFSTLTVSNMSPEDSSIYLCSVEKAGTEAFFGQGTRLTVV.